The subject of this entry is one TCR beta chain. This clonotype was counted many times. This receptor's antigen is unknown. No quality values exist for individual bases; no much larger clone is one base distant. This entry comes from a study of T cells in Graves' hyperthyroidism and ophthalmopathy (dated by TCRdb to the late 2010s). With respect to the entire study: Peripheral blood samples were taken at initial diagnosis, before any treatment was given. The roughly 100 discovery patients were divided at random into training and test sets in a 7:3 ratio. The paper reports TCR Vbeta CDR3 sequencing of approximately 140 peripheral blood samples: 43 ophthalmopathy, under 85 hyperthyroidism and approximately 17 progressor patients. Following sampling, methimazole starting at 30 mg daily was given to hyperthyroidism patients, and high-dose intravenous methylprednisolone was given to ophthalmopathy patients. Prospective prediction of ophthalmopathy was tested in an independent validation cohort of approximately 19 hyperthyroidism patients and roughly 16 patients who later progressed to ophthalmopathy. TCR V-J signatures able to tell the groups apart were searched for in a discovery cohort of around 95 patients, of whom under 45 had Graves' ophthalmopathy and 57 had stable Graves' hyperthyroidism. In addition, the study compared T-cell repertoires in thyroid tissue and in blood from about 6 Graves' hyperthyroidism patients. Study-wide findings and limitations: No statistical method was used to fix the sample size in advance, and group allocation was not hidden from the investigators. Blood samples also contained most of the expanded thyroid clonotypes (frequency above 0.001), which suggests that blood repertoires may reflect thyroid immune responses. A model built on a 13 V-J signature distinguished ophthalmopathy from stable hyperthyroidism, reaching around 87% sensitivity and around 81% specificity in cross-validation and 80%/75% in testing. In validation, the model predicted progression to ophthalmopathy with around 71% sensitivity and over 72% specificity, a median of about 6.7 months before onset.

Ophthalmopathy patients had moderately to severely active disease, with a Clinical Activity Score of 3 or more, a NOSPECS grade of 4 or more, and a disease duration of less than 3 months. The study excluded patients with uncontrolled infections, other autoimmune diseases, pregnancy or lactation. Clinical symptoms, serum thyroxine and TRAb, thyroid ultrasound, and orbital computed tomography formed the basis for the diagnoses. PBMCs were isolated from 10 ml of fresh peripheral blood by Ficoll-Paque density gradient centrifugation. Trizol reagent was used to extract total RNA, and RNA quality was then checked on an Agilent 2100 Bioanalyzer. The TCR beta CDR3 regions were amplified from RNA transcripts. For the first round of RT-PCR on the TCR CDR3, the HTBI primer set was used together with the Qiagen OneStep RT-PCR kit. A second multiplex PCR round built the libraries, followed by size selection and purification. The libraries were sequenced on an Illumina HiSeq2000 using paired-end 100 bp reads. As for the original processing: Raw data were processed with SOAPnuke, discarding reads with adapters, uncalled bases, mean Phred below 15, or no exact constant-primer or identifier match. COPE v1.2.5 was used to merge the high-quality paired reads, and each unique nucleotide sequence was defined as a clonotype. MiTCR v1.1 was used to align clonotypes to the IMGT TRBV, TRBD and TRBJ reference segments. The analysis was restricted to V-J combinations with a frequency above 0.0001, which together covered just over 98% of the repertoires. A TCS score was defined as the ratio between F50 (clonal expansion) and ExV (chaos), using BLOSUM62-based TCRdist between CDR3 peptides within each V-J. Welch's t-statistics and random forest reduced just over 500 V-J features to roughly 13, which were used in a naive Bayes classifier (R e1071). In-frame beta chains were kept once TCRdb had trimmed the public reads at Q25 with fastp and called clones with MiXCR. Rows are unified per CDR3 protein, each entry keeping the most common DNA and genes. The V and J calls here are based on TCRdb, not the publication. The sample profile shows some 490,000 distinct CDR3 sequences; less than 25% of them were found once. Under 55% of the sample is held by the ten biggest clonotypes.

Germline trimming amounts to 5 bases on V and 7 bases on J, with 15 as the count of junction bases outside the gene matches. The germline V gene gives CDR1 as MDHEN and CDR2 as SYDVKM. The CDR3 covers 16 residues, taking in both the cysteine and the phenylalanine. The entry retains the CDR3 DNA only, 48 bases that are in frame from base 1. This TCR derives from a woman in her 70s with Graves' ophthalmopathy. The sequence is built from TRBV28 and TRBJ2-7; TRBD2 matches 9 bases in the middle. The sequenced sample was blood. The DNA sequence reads TGTGCCAGCAGTCCCGTAGGGGCGGGAGGGCCGGGAGAGCAGTACTTC. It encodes CASSPVGAGGPGEQYF.